This T cell receptor beta chain was sequenced for a study of CD8+CD57+ T cells in acquired aplastic anemia. Genomic DNA, serving as template, underwent TCR beta VDJ and CDR3 profiling. TCRdb re-called the reads with MiXCR, one entry per CDR3 protein. Of about 190,000 distinct CDR3 sequences in the sample, around 50% were seen once. Germline V lookup: CDR1 WNHNN, CDR2 SYGVQD (reference sequence). This CDR3 contains 15 residues. This clonotype occurred a few times. A read error may explain this, as a much larger clone is one base away. Sequencing was performed on sorted CD4+, CD8+, or CD8+CD57+ T cells (not recorded which) from PBMCs. J is TRBJ1-3 and V is TRBV10-1; TRBD1 aligns across 8 bases. The TCR comes from a human donor in good health, serving as a control. Written as DNA, the CDR3 is TGTGCCAGCAGTTACCCGACAGGGGCCGGAAACACCATATATTTT. Its translation is CASSYPTGAGNTIYF.